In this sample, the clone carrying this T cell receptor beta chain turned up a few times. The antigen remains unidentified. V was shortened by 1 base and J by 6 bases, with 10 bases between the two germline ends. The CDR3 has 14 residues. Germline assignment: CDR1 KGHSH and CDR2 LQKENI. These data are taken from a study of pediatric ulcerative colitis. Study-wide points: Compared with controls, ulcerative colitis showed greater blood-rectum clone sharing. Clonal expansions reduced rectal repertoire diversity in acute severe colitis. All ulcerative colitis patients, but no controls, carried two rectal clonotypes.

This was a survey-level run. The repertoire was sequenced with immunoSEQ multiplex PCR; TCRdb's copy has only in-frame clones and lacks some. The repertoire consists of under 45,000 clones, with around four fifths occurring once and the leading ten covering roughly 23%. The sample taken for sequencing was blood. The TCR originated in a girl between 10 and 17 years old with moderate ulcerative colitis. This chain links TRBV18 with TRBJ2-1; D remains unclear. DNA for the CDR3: TGTGCCAGCTCACCACAGTCTGTTCCCAATGAGCAGTTCTTC. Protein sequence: CASSPQSVPNEQFF.